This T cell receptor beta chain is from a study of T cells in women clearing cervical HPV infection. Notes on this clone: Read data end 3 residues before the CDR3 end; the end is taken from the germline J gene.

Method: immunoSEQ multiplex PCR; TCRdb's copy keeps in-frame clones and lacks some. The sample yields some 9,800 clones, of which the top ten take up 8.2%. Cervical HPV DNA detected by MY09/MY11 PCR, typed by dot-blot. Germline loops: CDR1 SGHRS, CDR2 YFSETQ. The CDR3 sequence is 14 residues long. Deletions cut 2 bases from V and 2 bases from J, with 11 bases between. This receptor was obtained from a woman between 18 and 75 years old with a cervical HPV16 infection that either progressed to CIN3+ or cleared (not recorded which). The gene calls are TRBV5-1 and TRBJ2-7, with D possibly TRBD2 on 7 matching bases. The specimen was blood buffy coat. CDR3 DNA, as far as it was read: TGCGCCAGCAGCTTAACGGGGGGCACCTACGAG. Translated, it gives CASSLTGGTYE. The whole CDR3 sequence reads CASSLTGGTYEQYF.